The 20 T cell receptor beta chains in this list originate from one sample, sequenced in a study of CD8 T cells in ankylosing spondylitis. From the 5' RACE reads, TCRdb called clonotypes with MiXCR, one entry per CDR3 protein. The sample lists 150,000 to 200,000 distinct CDR3 sequences, 10% to 15% seen once, with roughly 9.6% in the top ten. Sequenced input: blood, either unsorted or a sorted T cell fraction (not recorded which). These receptors all come from a female donor with ankylosing spondylitis or in good health (not recorded which).

This clonotype was seen at least ten times. This chain uses TRBV5-1 with TRBJ1-1; D gene unclear. Trimming removed 5 bases at V and 0 bases at J, with 11 bases between. This CDR3 spans 14 amino acids. CDR1 and CDR2 (germline): SGHRS, YFSETQ. The CDR3 nucleotides read TGCGCCAGCAGTCATGCTGTCATGAACACTGAAGCTTTCTTT. It specifies CASSHAVMNTEAFF.

The V call is TRBV20-1, the J call TRBJ2-1; D possibly uses TRBD1 or TRBD2 (5 bases each). V lost 6 bases and J 0 bases, leaving 12 bases between the germline ends. Germline V lookup: CDR1 DFQATT, CDR2 SNEGSKA (reference sequence). This CDR3 is built from 14 residues. CDR3: CSAGTQDSYNEQFF. CDR3 in DNA: TGCAGTGCCGGGACCCAGGACTCCTACAATGAGCAGTTCTTC.

This clonotype was counted at least ten times. The chain couples TRBV5-1 to TRBJ1-6; possibly TRBD1 for D (6 bases). This CDR3 contains 14 residues. V was pared by 5 bases and J by 8 bases, with 14 bases between. The germline CDR1 and CDR2 sequences are SGHRS and YFSETQ. CDR3 nucleotides: TGCGCCAGCAGTCCAGGGGATCAGGATTCACCCCTCCACTTT. Translating it yields CASSPGDQDSPLHF.

This clonotype has just a few counts. The chain recombines TRBV11-1 with TRBJ2-4; a weak D match, TRBD1 (7 bases). The CDR3 covers 16 residues. Trimming removed 5 bases at V and 0 bases at J, with 14 bases between. Germline-derived CDR1 and CDR2 are SGHAT and FQDESV (reference sequence). For the CDR3, the DNA is TGTGCCAGCAGCGCTTACAGGGGACTAGCCAAAAACATTCAGTACTTC. Encoded protein: CASSAYRGLAKNIQYF.

This chain joins TRBV4-3 and TRBJ2-1; 9 nucleotides align to TRBD2. Trimming cost V 0 bases and J 4 bases; bases outside gene matches: 4. The CDR3 runs 16 residues. Germline CDR1 LGHNA, CDR2 YSLEER. The CDR3 spells CASSQDQTSGYNEQFF. CDR3 coding DNA: TGCGCCAGCAGCCAAGATCAGACTAGCGGTTACAATGAGCAGTTCTTC.

The chain links TRBV27 to TRBJ2-7; the D gene is possibly TRBD2 (5 bases). CDR3 length equals 16 residues. Germline CDR1 is MNHEY and CDR2 is SMNVEV (reference sequence). Trimming took 8 bases from V and 2 from J, leaving 22 bases between them. In nucleotides, the CDR3 is TGTGCCAGCGGAAGCAACCCCGGACTCGGGACCTACGAGCAGTACTTC. It encodes CASGSNPGLGTYEQYF.

Many counts were recorded for this clonotype. The gene calls are TRBV28 and TRBJ1-2; TRBD1 might be the D (6 bases). Per the germline V gene, CDR1 is MDHEN and CDR2 is SYDVKM. Trimming shortened V by 8 bases and J by 2 bases, and 15 bases separated the two germline ends. The CDR3 spans 14 residues. The chain's CDR3 is CASRSTGRNYGYTF. The CDR3 coding sequence is TGTGCCAGCCGTTCTACAGGGAGAAACTATGGCTACACCTTC.

This clonotype showed up many times. The CDR3 DNA reads TGTGCCAGCAGCAAGGGACTAGAGGTAGATACGCAGTATTTT. Residues: CASSKGLEVDTQYF. The rearrangement uses TRBV7-2 and TRBJ2-3; 8 bases match TRBD2. Germline CDR1 SGHTA, CDR2 FQGNSA. The ends lost 5 bases at V and 5 bases at J; junction bases unmatched: 6. CDR3 size: 14 residues.

V and J are TRBV27 and TRBJ1-1, with 9 positions matching TRBD1. The CDR3 is 16 residues long. The junction had 10 bases not matched to a gene; V was cut back by 4 bases and J by 4 bases. The germline CDR1 and CDR2 sequences are MNHEY and SMNVEV (reference sequence). DNA of the CDR3: TGTGCCAGCAGTTCGTATTGGACAGGGGTGGGCACTGAAGCTTTCTTT. This encodes CASSSYWTGVGTEAFF.

Many counts were recorded for this clonotype. V usage is TRBV13 and J usage is TRBJ2-1; no firm D call. CDR3 length equals 16 residues. Germline CDR1 is PRHDT and CDR2 is FYEKMQ (reference sequence). Deletions cut 1 base from V and 2 bases from J, with 12 bases between. The CDR3 DNA reads as TGTGCCAGCAGCTTAGAACTGACCACTGCCTACAATGAGCAGTTCTTC. Protein sequence: CASSLELTTAYNEQFF.

This clonotype was counted ten times or more. The chain links TRBV13 to TRBJ1-1; D remains unclear. The V end lost 8 bases, the J end lost 1 base, and 11 bases lay between the germline ends. The CDR3 spans 13 residues. Germline V gene sequence: CDR1 PRHDT, CDR2 FYEKMQ (reference sequence). CDR3 in amino acids: CASAEDSNTEAFF. For the CDR3, the DNA is TGTGCCAGCGCCGAGGATTCGAACACTGAAGCTTTCTTT.

In its sample, this clonotype was seen many times. The V call is TRBV11-2, the J call TRBJ2-7, with D possibly being TRBD1 or TRBD2 (5 bases each). The V gene lost 7 bases and the J gene lost 7 bases, with 17 bases spanning the gap. Germline V lookup: CDR1 SGHAT, CDR2 FQNNGV. This CDR3 has 13 amino acids. The CDR3 DNA is TGTGCCAGCAACTTGCAGGGTTCGGGAGAGCAGTACTTC. It encodes CASNLQGSGEQYF.

This clonotype was detected ten times or more. The chain employs TRBV2 and TRBJ1-1; D remains unclear. CDR3 length: 11 residues. Germline V CDR1 and CDR2: SNHLY, FYNNEI. Trimming took 6 bases from V and 11 from J, leaving 13 bases between them. Here the CDR3 reads CASSPDMWAFF. CDR3 bases: TGTGCCAGCAGCCCTGACATGTGGGCTTTCTTT.

The sample holds many counts of this clonotype. The chain has TRBV20-1 and TRBJ2-2; 12 bases map to TRBD2. V was clipped by 7 bases and J by 2 bases; unmatched bases: 11. In germline, CDR1 is DFQATT, CDR2 SNEGSKA (reference sequence). The CDR3 is 17 residues long. Here the CDR3 DNA reads TGCAGTGTCCCTCTGACTAGCGGGAGTGACAACACCGGGGAGCTGTTTTTT. Protein: CSVPLTSGSDNTGELFF.

This clonotype has only a few counts. J is TRBJ2-2 and V is TRBV4-3; possible D gene TRBD2, 6 bases. The CDR3 sequence is 17 residues long. The germline V and J ends were trimmed by 0 bases and 5 bases, with 16 bases remaining between them. The germline V gene has CDR1 LGHNA and CDR2 YSLEER. The CDR3: CASSQEGGSQLTGELFF. In nucleotides, the CDR3 is TGCGCCAGCAGCCAAGAAGGAGGGTCCCAATTAACCGGGGAGCTGTTTTTT.

The table lists this clonotype with a few counts. The J gene is TRBJ2-2, the V gene TRBV4-3, with D tentatively TRBD2 (6 bases). Per germline, CDR1 LGHNA and CDR2 YSLEER. The CDR3 extends over 14 amino acids. V lost 5 bases to trimming and J lost 3 bases, with 10 bases between them. The CDR3 spells CASSAGLDTGELFF. As DNA, the CDR3 is TGCGCCAGCAGCGCGGGACTCGACACCGGGGAGCTGTTTTTT.

This clonotype was detected only a few times. CDR3 amino acids: CASSTRDRGFQYF. The CDR3, as DNA: TGTGCCAGCAGCACCCGCGACAGGGGGTTTCAGTACTTC. The genes are TRBV5-5 and TRBJ2-4; TRBD1 aligns across 9 bases. Germline-derived CDR1 and CDR2 are SGHKS and YYEKEE (reference sequence). After removal of 4 bases from V and 11 bases from J, the junction contained 7 bases not matched to a gene. There are 13 residues in the CDR3.

Ten or more counts support this clonotype. V gene TRBV2 combines with J gene TRBJ2-5; D gene unclear. The CDR3 length is 13 residues. With 0 bases removed from V and 3 bases from J, the gap between germline ends came to 5 bases. Germline CDR1 is SNHLY and CDR2 is FYNNEI. CDR3 protein: CASSEASKETQYF. In DNA, the CDR3 is TGTGCCAGCAGTGAAGCCAGTAAAGAGACCCAGTACTTC.

The chain recombines TRBV7-8 with TRBJ2-1; D perhaps matches TRBD2 (6 bases). V was cut by 4 bases and J by 9 bases, with 10 bases left in between. The CDR3 spans 12 residues. CDR1 is SGHVS, CDR2 FQNEAQ, per germline. CDR3: CASSSRGLEQFF. CDR3 DNA sequence: TGTGCCAGCAGCTCGCGGGGCCTTGAGCAGTTCTTC.

This chain joins TRBV4-3 and TRBJ1-3, with 7 bases aligning to TRBD1. This CDR3 spans 15 amino acids. Germline-derived CDR1 and CDR2 are LGHNA and YSLEER. The V segment lost 4 bases and the J segment 0 bases; nucleotides outside the gene matches: 3. CDR3 amino acids: CASSPDRVSGNTIYF. The CDR3 DNA sequence: TGCGCCAGCAGCCCCGACAGGGTCTCTGGAAACACCATATATTTT.